The 7 T cell receptor beta chains below were found in one sample sequenced in a study of regulatory T cells in long-lasting Graves disease. iRepertoire HTBI primers and Arm-PCR of CDR3 regions built TCR beta libraries. TCRdb ran MiXCR on the multiplex PCR reads and lists one entry per CDR3 protein. This table holds some 450,000 distinct CDR3 sequences, roughly a quarter found once. Stated time point: persistent/refractory GD, antithyroid drugs over 5 years with positive TRAb. TCR sequences were obtained from RNA taken from PBMCs. Sequences were derived from peripheral blood mononuclear cells (PBMCs), sampled when the disease was refractory, from a patient treated with antithyroid drugs. The receptors shown here come from a female donor with Graves disease.

The chain uses TRBV12-3 or TRBV12-4 and TRBJ2-3, with unresolved D. This CDR3 spans 11 amino acids. The V and J ends lost 7 bases and 6 bases respectively, with 8 bases between them. CDR3 nucleotide sequence: TGTGCCAGCACCCTTGCGGATACGCAGTATTTT. Its protein is CASTLADTQYF.

This clonotype has a handful of counts. CDR3 in amino acids: CASSTRQGLEKLFF. CDR3 nucleotide sequence: TGTGCCAGCAGTACCCGTCAGGGGTTGGAAAAACTGTTTTTT. This chain connects TRBV27 to TRBJ1-4; TRBD1 is a possible D gene (6 bases). Germline V CDR1 and CDR2: MNHEY, SMNVEV (reference sequence). The ends were cut back, 5 bases at V and 8 bases at J, with 15 bases in the middle. This CDR3 spans 14 amino acids.

This clonotype was counted only a few times. This rearrangement joins TRBV27 to TRBJ1-1, with a tentative D call TRBD1 (5 bases). V lost 6 bases, J lost 0 bases, and 11 bases lay in between. The CDR3 spans 14 residues. The germline CDR1 and CDR2 sequences are MNHEY and SMNVEV (reference sequence). Here the CDR3 DNA reads TGTGCCAGCAGCCAACGGACAATGAACACTGAAGCTTTCTTT. It is translated as CASSQRTMNTEAFF.

This clonotype came up many times. V is TRBV7-2 and J is TRBJ2-7, with 11 bases matching TRBD2. Losses at the gene ends were 5 bases for V and 6 bases for J; bases not matched to a gene: 6. The CDR3 consists of 14 residues. The germline gives CDR1 SGHTA, CDR2 FQGNSA. For the CDR3, the DNA is TGTGCCAGCAGCCAGCTAGCGGGAGGAACCGAGCAGTACTTC. It translates to CASSQLAGGTEQYF.

This chain links TRBV5-1 with TRBJ2-2; TRBD2 matches at 7 bases. Trimming removed 5 bases from V and 6 bases from J; junction bases left unmatched: 7. The length of the CDR3 is 14 residues. Germline CDR1 SGHRS, CDR2 YFSETQ. The chain's CDR3 is CASSYAGEAGELFF. The CDR3 DNA is TGCGCCAGCAGTTACGCGGGAGAGGCCGGGGAGCTGTTTTTT.

A few counts support this clonotype. The chain carries TRBV6-1 and TRBJ1-2, with D maybe TRBD1 (6 bases). Trimming stripped 1 base from V and 0 bases from J, with 12 bases between. Germline values: CDR1 MNHNS, CDR2 SASEGT. The CDR3 is 16 amino acids. CDR3 sequence reads: CASSEGGGASNYGYTF. The CDR3 DNA sequence: TGTGCCAGCAGTGAAGGAGGGGGGGCCTCTAACTATGGCTACACCTTC.

J is TRBJ2-7 and V is TRBV11-2; the D is unclear. Germline lookup yields CDR1 SGHAT and CDR2 FQNNGV. Trimming removed 2 bases from V and 4 bases from J, with 21 bases in between. There are 17 residues in the CDR3. Here the CDR3 DNA reads TGTGCCAGCAGCTTATTAGTAGGACCGTCGAACCTTTACGAGCAGTACTTC. It specifies CASSLLVGPSNLYEQYF.